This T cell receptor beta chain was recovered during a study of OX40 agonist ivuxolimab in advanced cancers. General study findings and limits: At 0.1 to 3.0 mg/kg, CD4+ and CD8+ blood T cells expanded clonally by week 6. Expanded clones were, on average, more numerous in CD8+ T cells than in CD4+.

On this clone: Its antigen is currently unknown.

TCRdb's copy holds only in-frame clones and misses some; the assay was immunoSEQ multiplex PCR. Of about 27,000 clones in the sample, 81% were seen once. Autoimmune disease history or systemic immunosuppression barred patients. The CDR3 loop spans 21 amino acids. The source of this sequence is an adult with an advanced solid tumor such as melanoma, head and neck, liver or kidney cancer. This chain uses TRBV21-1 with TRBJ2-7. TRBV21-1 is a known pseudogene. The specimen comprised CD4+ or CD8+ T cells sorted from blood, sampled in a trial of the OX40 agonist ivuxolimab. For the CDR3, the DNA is TGTGCCAGCAGCGCCTTAGGATCGGGGAGCGGAGGCTTAAGGGGCCCTTACGAGCAGTACTTC. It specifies CASSALGSGSGGLRGPYEQYF.